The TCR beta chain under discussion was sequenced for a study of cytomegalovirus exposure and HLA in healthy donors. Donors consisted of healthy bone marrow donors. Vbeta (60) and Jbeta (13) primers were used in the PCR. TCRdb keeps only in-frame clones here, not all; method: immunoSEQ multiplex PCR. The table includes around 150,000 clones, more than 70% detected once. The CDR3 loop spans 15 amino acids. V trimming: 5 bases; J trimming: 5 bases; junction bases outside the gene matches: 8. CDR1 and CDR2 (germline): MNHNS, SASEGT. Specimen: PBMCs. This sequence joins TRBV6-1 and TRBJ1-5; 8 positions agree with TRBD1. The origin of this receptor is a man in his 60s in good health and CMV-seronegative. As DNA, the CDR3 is TGTGCCAGCAGTCCCAGGACAGGGCTCGATCAGCCCCAGCATTTT. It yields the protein CASSPRTGLDQPQHF.